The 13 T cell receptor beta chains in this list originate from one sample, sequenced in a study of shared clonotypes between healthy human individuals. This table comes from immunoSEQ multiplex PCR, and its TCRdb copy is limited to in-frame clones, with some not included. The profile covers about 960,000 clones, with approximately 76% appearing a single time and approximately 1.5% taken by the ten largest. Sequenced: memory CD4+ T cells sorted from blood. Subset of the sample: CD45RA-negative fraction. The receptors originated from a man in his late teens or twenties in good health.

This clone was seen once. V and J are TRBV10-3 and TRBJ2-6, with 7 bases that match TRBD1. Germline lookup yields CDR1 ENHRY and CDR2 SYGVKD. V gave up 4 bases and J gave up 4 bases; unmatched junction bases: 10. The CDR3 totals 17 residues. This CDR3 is CAISADREVSGANVLTF. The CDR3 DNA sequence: TGTGCCATCAGTGCCGACAGGGAAGTGTCGGGGGCCAACGTCCTGACTTTC.

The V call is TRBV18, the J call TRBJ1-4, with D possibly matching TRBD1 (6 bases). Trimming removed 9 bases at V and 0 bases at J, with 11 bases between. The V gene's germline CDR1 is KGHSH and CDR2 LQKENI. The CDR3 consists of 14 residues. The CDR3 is CASQTGATNEKLFF. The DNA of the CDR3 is TGTGCCAGTCAGACAGGCGCAACTAATGAAAAACTGTTTTTT. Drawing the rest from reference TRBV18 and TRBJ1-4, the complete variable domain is NAGVMQNPRHLVRRRGQEARLRCSPMKGHSHVYWYRQLPEEGLKFMVYLQKENIIDESGMPKERFSAEFPKEGPSILRIQQVVRGDSAAYFCASQTGATNEKLFFGSGTQLSVL.

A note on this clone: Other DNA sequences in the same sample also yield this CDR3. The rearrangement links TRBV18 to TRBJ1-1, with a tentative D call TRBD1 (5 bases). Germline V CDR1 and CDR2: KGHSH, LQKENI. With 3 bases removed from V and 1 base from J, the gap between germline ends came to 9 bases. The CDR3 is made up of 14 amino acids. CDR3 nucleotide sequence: TGTGCCAGCTCACCCGGACAACAGAACACTGAAGCTTTCTTT. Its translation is CASSPGQQNTEAFF.

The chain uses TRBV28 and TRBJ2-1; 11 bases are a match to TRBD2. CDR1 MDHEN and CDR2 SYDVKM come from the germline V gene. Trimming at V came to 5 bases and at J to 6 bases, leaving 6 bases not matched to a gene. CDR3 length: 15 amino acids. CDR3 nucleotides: TGTGCCAGCAGTCCCCTAGCGGGAGGCTCCAATGAGCAGTTCTTC. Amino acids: CASSPLAGGSNEQFF.

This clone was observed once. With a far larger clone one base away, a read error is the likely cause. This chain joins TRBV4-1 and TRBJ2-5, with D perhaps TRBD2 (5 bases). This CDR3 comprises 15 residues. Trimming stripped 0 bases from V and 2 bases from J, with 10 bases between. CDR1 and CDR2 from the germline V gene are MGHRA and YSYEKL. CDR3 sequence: CASSQDFSGQETQYF. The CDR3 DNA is TGCGCCAGCAGCCAAGATTTTTCGGGGCAAGAGACCCAGTACTTC.

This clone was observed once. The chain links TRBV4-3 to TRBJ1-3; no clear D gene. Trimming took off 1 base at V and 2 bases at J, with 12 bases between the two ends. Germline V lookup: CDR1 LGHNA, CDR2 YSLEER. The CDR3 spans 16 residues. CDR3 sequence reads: CASSQGERKPGNTIYF. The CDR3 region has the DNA TGCGCCAGCAGCCAAGGCGAAAGAAAACCTGGAAACACCATATATTTT.

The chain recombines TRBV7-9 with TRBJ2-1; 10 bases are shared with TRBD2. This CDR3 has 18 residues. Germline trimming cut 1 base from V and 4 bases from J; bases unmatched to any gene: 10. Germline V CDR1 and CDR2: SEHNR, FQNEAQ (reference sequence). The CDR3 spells CASSLVSGSGGLYNEQFF. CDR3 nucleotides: TGTGCCAGCAGCTTAGTGAGTGGTAGCGGGGGGCTGTACAATGAGCAGTTCTTC.

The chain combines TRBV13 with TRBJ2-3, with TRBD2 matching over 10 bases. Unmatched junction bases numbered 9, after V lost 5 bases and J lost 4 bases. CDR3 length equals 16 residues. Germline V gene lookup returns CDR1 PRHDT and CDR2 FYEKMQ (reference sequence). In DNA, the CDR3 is TGTGCCAGCAGCCGGCCCTCTAGCGGGAGAGCAGATACGCAGTATTTT. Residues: CASSRPSSGRADTQYF.

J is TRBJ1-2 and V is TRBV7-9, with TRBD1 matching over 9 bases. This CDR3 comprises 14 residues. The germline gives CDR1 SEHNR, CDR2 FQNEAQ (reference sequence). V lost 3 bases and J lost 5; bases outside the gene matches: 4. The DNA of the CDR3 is TGTGCCAGCAGCTTTCCTGGGACAGGGTATGGCTACACCTTC. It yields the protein CASSFPGTGYGYTF.

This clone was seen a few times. The CDR3 region is CASRVSVGTEAFF. CDR3 in DNA: TGTGCCAGCAGAGTGTCCGTAGGGACTGAAGCTTTCTTT. The rearrangement uses TRBV6-5 and TRBJ1-1, with D unclear. V was trimmed by 6 bases and J by 5 bases, leaving 13 bases between them. The CDR3 has 13 residues. Germline V lookup: CDR1 MNHEY, CDR2 SVGAGI.

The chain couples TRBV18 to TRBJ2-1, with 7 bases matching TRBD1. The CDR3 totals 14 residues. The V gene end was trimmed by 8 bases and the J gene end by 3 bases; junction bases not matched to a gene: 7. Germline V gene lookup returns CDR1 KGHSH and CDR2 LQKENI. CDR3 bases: TGTGCCAGCCGACAGGGTCAGGTCTACAATGAGCAGTTCTTC. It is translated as CASRQGQVYNEQFF.

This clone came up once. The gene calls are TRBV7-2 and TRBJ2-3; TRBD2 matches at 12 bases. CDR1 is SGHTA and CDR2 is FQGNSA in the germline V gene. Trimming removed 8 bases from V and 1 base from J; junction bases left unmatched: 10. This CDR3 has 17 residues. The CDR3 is CASGSSGRASGTDTQYF. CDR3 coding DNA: TGTGCCAGCGGATCTAGCGGGAGGGCCTCTGGCACAGATACGCAGTATTTT. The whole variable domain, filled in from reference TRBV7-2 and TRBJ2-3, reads GAGVSQSPSNKVTEKGKDVELRCDPISGHTALYWYRQSLGQGLEFLIYFQGNSAPDKSGLPSDRFSAERTGGSVSTLTIQRTQQEDSAVYLCASGSSGRASGTDTQYFGPGTRLTVL.

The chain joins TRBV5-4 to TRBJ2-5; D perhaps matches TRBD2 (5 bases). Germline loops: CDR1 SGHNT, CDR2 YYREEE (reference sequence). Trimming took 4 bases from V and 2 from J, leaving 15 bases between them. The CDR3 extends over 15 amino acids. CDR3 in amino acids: CASSPAGGPQETQYF. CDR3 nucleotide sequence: TGTGCCAGCAGCCCCGCGGGCGGACCACAAGAGACCCAGTACTTC.